This TCR beta chain was sequenced in a study of shared clonotypes between healthy human individuals (dated by TCRdb to the early 2020s). Study-level background: The cohort comprised two women and a few men aged 18 to 49 years. Per donor, three plates each were used for CD4 naive and CD4 memory, two for CD8 naive, and one for CD8 memory. Blood TCR repertoires of about five healthy adults were deeply sequenced to estimate repertoire size and the extent of clonotype sharing between individuals. Libraries were prepared and TCR repertoires were sequenced by different laboratories using diverse techniques, in order to increase sequencing depth and limit assay-specific biases. Leukapheresis yielded between about 0.94 and 9.5 billion PBMCs per donor.

CD8 naive samples consisted of CD45RO-negative cells that were positively selected for CCR7, yielding a CD45RA+CCR7+ population without TemRA cells. Healthy HIV-negative adults with no recently reported acute infections or vaccinations were included as donors. Every donor was a Caucasian adult living in Nashville, Tennessee, USA. After blood collection by leukapheresis, PBMCs were isolated using Ficoll-Histopaque density gradient centrifugation and then cryopreserved in the vapor phase of liquid nitrogen. Purity and quantity of every magnetically sorted T cell population were checked by analytical flow cytometry. Genomic DNA was isolated from every sorted fraction and measured by UV absorbance on a Nanodrop 2000c. Beyond this particular receptor, the publication reports: Sampling was limited to blood, and TCR repertoires in tissue likely differ from TCR repertoires in blood. The genetic and exposure-history diversity represented was limited by the small number of donors. Based on pairwise subsampling, the degree of clonotype sharing among donors was expected to be affected by sequencing depth. Estimated clonotype richness was generally larger for naive than for memory subsets. Rarefaction of sorted-subset datasets indicated incomplete sequencing despite the large sequencing depth. Compared with non-shared clonotypes, the clonotypes found in all four sorted-subset donors had higher generation probabilities. About 5% of naive CD4, 3.5% of naive CD8, 2.3% of memory CD4, and 0.4% of memory CD8 clonotypes were shared across four donors.

Of note for this clone: Its antigen is currently not known. One base away there is no much larger clone; base qualities are not given.

The CDR3 runs 14 residues from the cysteine to the phenylalanine. Only the CDR3 region is kept as DNA, spanning 42 bases read in frame from base 1. Germline trimming: 5 bases from V, 5 bases from J; junction bases outside gene matches: 7. CDR1 is given as LNHNV and CDR2 as YYDKDF, both from the germline V gene (reference sequence). TCR CDR3 regions were amplified from genomic DNA by multiplex PCR using the deep immunoSEQ assay. Genomic DNA extracted from each cell subset was distributed evenly over all wells of several immunoSEQ 96-well plates, and each plate served as one replicate. Each replicate PCR for sorted subsets received roughly 200 ng genomic DNA, equal to tens of thousands of T cell genomes. Purified libraries were quantified with a Qubit 3.0 fluorometer, sized on a Bioanalyzer 2100, and re-quantified with the KAPA Library Quantification kit. Every immunoSEQ 96-well plate was sequenced on a dedicated single-read 150-cycle Illumina NextSeq 550 flow cell. In the original analysis: Because the immunoSEQ output held only junctional sequences and lacked quality scores, the filtering could not match the filtering applied to full-length reads. To assign V/J genes and CDR3, sequences were annotated against IMGT germline references using PyIR, a Python wrapper for IgBLAST v1.9. Reads were removed for weak V/J assignments (E-value above 1e-6), missing CDR3, stop codons, out-of-frame junctions, or ambiguous translated residues. V3J clonotypes were defined as sequences sharing an identical inferred V gene, J gene, and CDR3 amino acid sequence. To compute the percentage overlap between repertoires, the number of shared unique clonotypes was divided by the size of the smaller repertoire. RTK rarefaction, the Chao1 estimator, and Recon v2.1 estimates of unobserved clonotypes were used to assess repertoire richness. For all TCRbeta clonotypes obtained by the gDNA method from several donors, generation probabilities were computed with OLGA. The clones in this table, taken by TCRdb from immuneACCESS, are in-frame only. Not every clone is retained; where verified, under half of the shortfall comes from an unresolved V gene, and the cause of the rest is unknown. That table gives V, J and clone size, and the DNA gave D and trimming. Within this sample are just over 2,000,000 clones, with approximately 94% of them counted one time only. More than 0.95% of the sample is taken by the ten largest.

The sequenced material came from naive CD8+ T cells sorted from blood. The cell subset or site tag for this specimen amounts to: CD45RA+CCR7+. The sequence was collected from a man in his late teens or twenties in good health. This chain joins TRBV15 to TRBJ2-3; 7 middle bases align to TRBD1. This receptor carries the CDR3 CATSRRTGIDTQYF. The DNA sequence follows: TGTGCCACCAGCCGGCGGACAGGCATAGATACGCAGTATTTT.